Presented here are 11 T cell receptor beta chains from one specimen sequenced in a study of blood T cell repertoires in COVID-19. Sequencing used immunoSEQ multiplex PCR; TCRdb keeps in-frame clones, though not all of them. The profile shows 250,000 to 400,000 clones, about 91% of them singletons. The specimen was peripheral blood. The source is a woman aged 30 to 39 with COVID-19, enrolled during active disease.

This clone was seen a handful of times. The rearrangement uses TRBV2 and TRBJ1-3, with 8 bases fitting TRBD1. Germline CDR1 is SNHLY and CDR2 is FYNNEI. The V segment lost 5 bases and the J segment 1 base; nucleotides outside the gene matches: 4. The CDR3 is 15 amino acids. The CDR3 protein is CASSSTGGSGNTIYF. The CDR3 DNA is TGTGCCAGCAGTTCTACAGGGGGTTCTGGAAACACCATATATTTT.

The CDR3 bases are TGTGCCAGCAGCCCCCGCGGAGGCGCACCCCTCCACTTT. Protein product: CASSPRGGAPLHF. J is TRBJ1-6 and V is TRBV6-5; D gene ambiguous. The ends were cut back, 6 bases at V and 11 bases at J, with 14 bases in the middle. CDR3 length: 13 amino acids. Per germline, CDR1 MNHEY and CDR2 SVGAGI.

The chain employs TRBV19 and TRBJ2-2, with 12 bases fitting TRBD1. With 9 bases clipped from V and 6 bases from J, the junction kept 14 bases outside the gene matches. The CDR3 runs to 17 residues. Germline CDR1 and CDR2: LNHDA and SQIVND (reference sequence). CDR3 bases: TGTGCCAGACGTCACCGGGGGACAGGGGGCTTTGCCGGGGAGCTGTTTTTT. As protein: CARRHRGTGGFAGELFF.

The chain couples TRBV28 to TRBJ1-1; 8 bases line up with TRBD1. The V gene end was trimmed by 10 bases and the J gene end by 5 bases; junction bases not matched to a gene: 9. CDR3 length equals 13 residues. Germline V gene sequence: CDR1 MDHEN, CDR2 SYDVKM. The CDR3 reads CATWRQGLTEAFF. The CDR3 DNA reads TGTGCCACCTGGAGACAGGGGCTAACTGAAGCTTTCTTT.

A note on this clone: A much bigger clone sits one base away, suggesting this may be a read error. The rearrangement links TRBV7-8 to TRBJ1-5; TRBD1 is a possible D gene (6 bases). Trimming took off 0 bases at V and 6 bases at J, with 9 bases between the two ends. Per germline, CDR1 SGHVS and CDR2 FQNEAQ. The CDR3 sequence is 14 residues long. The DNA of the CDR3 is TGTGCCAGCAGCTTAGCGGCAGGGGTTCAGCCCCAGCATTTT. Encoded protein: CASSLAAGVQPQHF.

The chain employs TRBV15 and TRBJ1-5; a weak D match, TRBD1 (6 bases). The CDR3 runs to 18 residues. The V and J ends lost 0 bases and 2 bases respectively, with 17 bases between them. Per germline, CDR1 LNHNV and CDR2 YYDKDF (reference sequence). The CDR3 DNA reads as TGTGCCACCAGCAGAGATTATTATCGGGGGGCGGGCAATCAGCCCCAGCATTTT. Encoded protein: CATSRDYYRGAGNQPQHF.

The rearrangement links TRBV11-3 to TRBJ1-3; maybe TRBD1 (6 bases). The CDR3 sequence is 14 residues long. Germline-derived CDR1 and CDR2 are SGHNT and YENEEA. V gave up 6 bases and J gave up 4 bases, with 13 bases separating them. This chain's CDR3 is CASSTGSPGNTIYF. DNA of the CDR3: TGTGCCAGCAGTACAGGGTCCCCCGGAAACACCATATATTTT.

DNA for the CDR3: TGTGCCAGTAGCCCGGCAGGGGCGAACGAGCAGTACGTC. This translates into CASSPAGANEQYV. The genes are TRBV19 and TRBJ2-7; the D gene is possibly TRBD1 (6 bases). Germline V gene data show CDR1 as LNHDA and CDR2 as SQIVND (reference sequence). V lost 6 bases and J lost 5, with 14 bases in between. The CDR3 has 13 amino acids.

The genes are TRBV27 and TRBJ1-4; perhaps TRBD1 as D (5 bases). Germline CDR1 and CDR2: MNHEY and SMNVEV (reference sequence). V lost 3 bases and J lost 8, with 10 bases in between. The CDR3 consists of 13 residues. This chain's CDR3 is CASSFKGWEKLFF. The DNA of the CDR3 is TGTGCCAGCAGTTTCAAGGGGTGGGAAAAACTGTTTTTT.

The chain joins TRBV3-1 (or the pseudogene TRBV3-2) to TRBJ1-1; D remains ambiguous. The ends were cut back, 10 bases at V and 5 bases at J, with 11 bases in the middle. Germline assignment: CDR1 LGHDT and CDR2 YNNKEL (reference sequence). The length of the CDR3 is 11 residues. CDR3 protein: CATKSTTEAFF. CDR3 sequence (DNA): TGTGCCACCAAAAGCACGACTGAAGCTTTCTTT.

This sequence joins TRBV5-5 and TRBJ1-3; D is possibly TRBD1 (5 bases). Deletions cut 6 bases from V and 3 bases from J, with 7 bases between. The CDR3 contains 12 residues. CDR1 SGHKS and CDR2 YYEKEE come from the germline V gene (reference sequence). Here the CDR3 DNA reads TGTGCCAGCACCACAGGTGGAAACACCATATATTTT. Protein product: CASTTGGNTIYF.